This T cell receptor (beta chain) was identified in a study of post-analysis software for immune sequencing data. Broader study findings: Samples made in the same batch grouped tightly together by F measure. Normalized Chao1 diversity was significantly lower in multiple sclerosis patients than in controls. Patients carried several TRBV segments more frequently than controls did, and TRBV5-6, TRBV5-1 and TRBV20-1 were among them.

Prepared TCR beta cDNA libraries contained unique molecular identifiers. The T cell input of roughly 0.9 to 11 million gave about 500,000 cDNA molecules. In TCRdb, the PCR reads were re-called with MiXCR into one record per CDR3 protein. In the table there are hundreds of thousands of distinct CDR3 sequences, around 53% of which are singletons. The germline gives CDR1 DFQATT, CDR2 SNEGSKA (reference sequence). The V and J ends lost 6 bases and 2 bases respectively, with 26 bases between them. The CDR3 length is 17 residues. Worth noting for this clonotype: Its target is not known.

The specimen was blood. The chain employs TRBV20-1 and TRBJ2-7, with D unresolved. The origin of this receptor is a girl aged 10-17 years with multiple sclerosis. The chain's CDR3 is CSARADIAAPRTYEQYF. CDR3 in DNA: TGCAGTGCACGGGCCGACATAGCCGCCCCCCGAACCTACGAGCAGTACTTC.